This is a list of T cell receptor beta chains from one sample in a study of blood T cells in healthy people across ages. TCRdb independently ran MiXCR on the 5' RACE reads; one entry per CDR3 protein. Of about 770,000 distinct CDR3 sequences in the sample, around 43% are singletons; the top ten hold around 18%. Sequences were obtained from blood. The receptors stem from a man in his sixties in good health. CDR3s leave out the opening cysteine and the closing phenylalanine or tryptophan. Each record gives: V gene, J gene, CDR3 protein.

>TRBV20-1|TRBJ2-1
SARNPSGSNEQF
>TRBV6-2/TRBV6-3|TRBJ2-3
ASSTNKRLIPDTQY
>TRBV5-1|TRBJ2-3
ASSLEGGPIPDTDTQY
>TRBV9|TRBJ2-3
ASSVEGWVTDTQY
>TRBV5-1|TRBJ1-1
ASSLGQINTEAF
>TRBV5-1|TRBJ2-7
ASSGGASGFYEQY
>TRBV11-2|NA
ASSVGPQGYEQY
>TRBV4-3|TRBJ1-2
TSSQDRGPAYGYT
>TRBV12-3/TRBV12-4|NA
ASSIRGRGRYEQY
>TRBV28|TRBJ1-2
ASSLFPSGYGYT
>TRBV7-2|TRBJ2-7
ASSFSGTGYYEQY
>TRBV12-3/TRBV12-4|TRBJ2-7
ASSPTGPTIHEQY
>TRBV20-1|TRBJ1-1
SARAPDSLSEAF
>TRBV27|TRBJ1-2
ATRVGDGYT
>TRBV12-3/TRBV12-4|TRBJ1-5
ASSPRDRGNNQPQH
>TRBV4-3|TRBJ2-1
ASSPRGEFYNEQF
>TRBV5-1|TRBJ1-1
ASSLGSSRGTEAF
>TRBV29-1|TRBJ2-1
SVVGSGEFEQF
>TRBV9|TRBJ1-3
ASSVEEYSSGNTIY
>TRBV2|TRBJ2-7
ASSEALAGRSYEQY
>TRBV13|TRBJ1-4
ASSPGGSSVDEKLF
>TRBV20-1|TRBJ2-3
SAWLSGRESDTQY
>TRBV7-2|TRBJ2-5
AGSLSSVQETQY
>TRBV4-1|NA
ASRRGRGEQY
>TRBV20-1|NA
SATHVKGEQY
>TRBV27|TRBJ2-2
ASSWSPTPGGHTGELF
>TRBV3-1|TRBJ1-4
ASSQGYGANEKLF
>TRBV28|TRBJ2-4
ASSFRHETTVAKNIQY
>TRBV6-5|TRBJ1-2
ASKIQGGYGYT
>TRBV5-1|TRBJ2-5
ASSLAPATGETQY
>TRBV4-1|TRBJ2-7
ASSHTPEQGSYEQY
>TRBV6-5|TRBJ2-7
ASRAGDGEQY
>TRBV4-1|TRBJ1-1
ASSQVGTGRPEAF